This T cell receptor beta chain was retrieved from a study of blood T cell repertoires in COVID-19. Losses at the gene ends were 7 bases for V and 3 bases for J; bases not matched to a gene: 5. The CDR3 has 13 residues. The germline gives CDR1 SNHLY, CDR2 FYNNEI. Original handling: Amplifying reference gene primers gave estimates of nucleated cell counts. TCRdb keeps only in-frame clones here, not all; method: immunoSEQ multiplex PCR. V and J calls and clone size are given by that table; D and trimming were obtained from the DNA. The data show some 290,000 clones, roughly 90% seen once. The chain couples TRBV2 to TRBJ2-7; 8 bases are a match to TRBD1. Input material: PBMCs or T cells enriched from blood (not recorded which). The TCR was taken from a woman aged 25-40 years who had been exposed to COVID-19. CDR3: CASTRGQGYEQYF. Here the CDR3 DNA reads TGTGCCAGCACTCGAGGACAGGGCTACGAGCAGTACTTC.